The 25 T cell receptor beta chains in this list originate from one sample, sequenced in a study of spatial heterogeneity in lung cancer. As for time point: sample taken at primary tumor resection. TCRdb reprocessed the 5' RACE reads with MiXCR, giving one entry per CDR3 protein. The top ten hold 25% to 30% of the sample, which has 30,000 to 45,000 distinct CDR3 sequences, around 7.5% seen once. The sample here was PBMCs, taken at surgery. The source is a male donor with early-stage non-small cell lung cancer.

This clonotype has at least ten counts. The chain couples TRBV7-2 to TRBJ2-1, with D possibly TRBD1 on 7 matching bases. This CDR3 has 12 residues. Germline CDR1 reads SGHTA; CDR2 reads FQGNSA. Trimming pared 10 bases from V and 7 bases from J, leaving 14 bases between. CDR3 amino acids: CATQGGGNEQFF. The CDR3 region has the DNA TGTGCCACGCAGGGGGGAGGTAATGAGCAGTTCTTC.

This clonotype was detected many times. V is TRBV20-1 and J is TRBJ2-4; TRBD2 matches 11 bases. After removal of 6 bases from V and 1 base from J, the junction contained 8 bases not matched to a gene. CDR1 is DFQATT, CDR2 SNEGSKA, per germline (reference sequence). The CDR3 is 16 amino acids. The CDR3 reads CSAPSGGNVAKNIQYF. The CDR3 DNA follows: TGCAGTGCGCCTAGCGGGGGGAACGTGGCCAAAAACATTCAGTACTTC.

This clonotype was counted a few times. CDR3 in amino acids: CASSVSLTAQETQYF. The CDR3 DNA reads TGTGCCAGCAGTGTCTCCCTGACAGCCCAAGAGACCCAGTACTTC. J is TRBJ2-5 and V is TRBV6-1, with a possible D match to TRBD1 (5 bases). The CDR3 runs to 15 residues. V shed 4 bases and J shed 1 base, with 13 bases lying between them. CDR1 is MNHNS, CDR2 SASEGT, per germline.

V usage is TRBV19 and J usage is TRBJ1-5; D is uncertain. V was clipped by 0 bases and J by 5 bases, with 11 bases between them. Germline CDR1 LNHDA, CDR2 SQIVND (reference sequence). CDR3 length: 15 amino acids. CDR3: CASSIDMGTYQPQHF. The CDR3 DNA is TGTGCCAGTAGTATAGACATGGGTACCTATCAGCCCCAGCATTTT.

This clonotype showed up just a few times. The J gene is TRBJ2-2, the V gene TRBV6-5, with D possibly called TRBD1 or TRBD2 (5 bases each). The CDR3 has 15 amino acids. Germline assignment: CDR1 MNHEY and CDR2 SVGAGI. Between the trimmed V and J ends, which lost 8 bases and 3 bases, there was a span of 16 bases. In nucleotides, the CDR3 is TGTGCCAGCCAAACCGGGACCACTCACACCGGGGAGCTGTTTTTT. It encodes CASQTGTTHTGELFF.

V usage is TRBV28 and J usage is TRBJ1-6, with 9 bases that match TRBD1. CDR3 length: 16 residues. V was clipped by 4 bases and J by 7 bases; unmatched bases: 8. Per germline, CDR1 MDHEN and CDR2 SYDVKM. The CDR3 nucleotides are TGTGCCAGCAGTTCCCCCGGACAGGGGAAGAATTCACCCCTCCACTTT. This translates into CASSSPGQGKNSPLHF.

This clonotype was seen repeatedly, ten times or more. This sequence joins TRBV6-2 or TRBV6-3 and TRBJ2-7; the D gene is possibly TRBD2 (5 bases). The V gene lost 6 bases and the J gene lost 7 bases, with 22 bases spanning the gap. The V gene's germline CDR1 is MNHEY and CDR2 SVGEGT. This CDR3 has 15 amino acids. The CDR3 nucleotides read TGTGCCAGCAGATCCACTACCGGACTTTGGGGAGAGCAGTACTTC. Translating it yields CASRSTTGLWGEQYF.

The chain is built from TRBV19 and TRBJ1-2; D unresolved. The germline V gene encodes CDR1 LNHDA and CDR2 SQIVND (reference sequence). CDR3 length equals 16 residues. Trimming removed 7 bases from V and 0 bases from J, with 18 bases in between. In DNA form, the CDR3 reads TGTGCCAGTACCCGGGAGGGAAGTGCTGCTAACTATGGCTACACCTTC. It yields the protein CASTREGSAANYGYTF.

In this sample, this clonotype turned up many times. The rearrangement links TRBV7-3 to TRBJ2-3, with D perhaps TRBD2 (5 bases). The germline V gene encodes CDR1 SGHTA and CDR2 FQGTGA. The CDR3 is made up of 15 amino acids. V was trimmed by 1 base and J by 5 bases, leaving 13 bases between them. This CDR3 is CASSLRAPREDTQYF. The CDR3 DNA reads as TGTGCCAGCAGCTTAAGGGCCCCGAGGGAAGATACGCAGTATTTT.

This clonotype was recorded many times. V usage is TRBV29-1 and J usage is TRBJ1-1; 9 nucleotides line up with TRBD1. The length of the CDR3 is 13 residues. The germline V gene has CDR1 SQVTM and CDR2 ANQGSEA. With V trimmed by 3 bases and J by 4 bases, 3 bases remained unmatched. The CDR3 here is CSVDSDRGTEAFF. CDR3 bases: TGCAGCGTTGACTCGGACAGGGGCACTGAAGCTTTCTTT.

This clonotype was seen repeatedly, ten times or more. This chain uses TRBV7-9 with TRBJ2-1, with 7 nucleotides matching TRBD2. The CDR3 has 16 amino acids. The J segment lost 7 bases and the V segment lost 5 bases, leaving 14 bases of the junction unmatched. Germline loops: CDR1 SEHNR, CDR2 FQNEAQ (reference sequence). In DNA, the CDR3 is TGTGCCAGCAGCCTCACTAGCGCTGGGAGGGCAAATGAGCAGTTCTTC. Encoded protein: CASSLTSAGRANEQFF. The full variable domain, completed using reference TRBV7-9 and TRBJ2-1, is DTGVSQNPRHKITKRGQNVTFRCDPISEHNRLYWYRQTLGQGPEFLTYFQNEAQLEKSRLLSDRFSAERPKGSFSTLEIQRTEQGDSAMYLCASSLTSAGRANEQFFGPGTRLTVL.

This clonotype was seen at least ten times. The chain is built from TRBV29-1 and TRBJ2-1; D is ambiguous. The CDR3 extends over 10 amino acids. The germline V and J ends were trimmed by 6 bases and 8 bases, with 8 bases remaining between them. The germline CDR1 and CDR2 sequences are SQVTM and ANQGSEA. CDR3 nucleotides: TGCAGCGTCAGTCAGGATGAGCAGTTCTTC. This translates into CSVSQDEQFF.

This clonotype was picked up many times. The genes are TRBV12-3 or TRBV12-4 and TRBJ1-4; unclear D gene. This CDR3 is built from 15 residues. V gave up 6 bases and J gave up 4 bases, with 15 bases separating them. The CDR3 reads CASRGAGRHNEKLFF. CDR3 in DNA: TGTGCCAGCAGGGGTGCCGGACGGCATAATGAAAAACTGTTTTTT.

This clonotype was seen at least ten times. The V and J genes are TRBV6-5 and TRBJ2-3; D is undetermined. The CDR3 is 15 amino acids. In germline, CDR1 is MNHEY, CDR2 SVGAGI. The V gene lost 2 bases and the J gene lost 1 base, with 10 bases spanning the gap. The CDR3: CASSYGVWGTDTQYF. The CDR3 nucleotides read TGTGCCAGCAGTTACGGGGTGTGGGGCACAGATACGCAGTATTTT.

This clonotype came up a few times. This chain connects TRBV20-1 to TRBJ1-2, with D unresolved. This CDR3 has 15 amino acids. Deletions cut 0 bases from V and 2 bases from J, with 13 bases between. Germline assignment: CDR1 DFQATT and CDR2 SNEGSKA (reference sequence). The CDR3 sequence: CSARDWAVLNYGYTF. The CDR3 nucleotides are TGCAGTGCTAGAGATTGGGCAGTACTGAACTATGGCTACACCTTC.

This clonotype was seen repeatedly, ten times or more. The V call is TRBV24-1, the J call TRBJ2-1; TRBD2 is a possible D gene (5 bases). The V end lost 1 base, the J end lost 5 bases, and 11 bases lay between the germline ends. Per germline, CDR1 KGHDR and CDR2 SFDVKD. CDR3 length: 15 residues. CDR3 bases: TGTGCCACCAGTGATTTTGCGGGCGGTAACAATGAGCAGTTCTTC. Amino acid sequence: CATSDFAGGNNEQFF.

Many counts were recorded for this clonotype. This chain links TRBV24-1 with TRBJ2-1; TRBD1 matches 9 bases. The CDR3 has 15 residues. With 4 bases clipped from V and 8 bases from J, the junction kept 8 bases outside the gene matches. The germline V gene has CDR1 KGHDR and CDR2 SFDVKD. CDR3 coding DNA: TGTGCCACCAGTGACTCCGGGACAGGGAGGGATGAGCAGTTCTTC. Translated, it gives CATSDSGTGRDEQFF.

A few counts support this clonotype. The chain has TRBV30 and TRBJ1-6, with TRBD1 as a possible D gene (6 bases). Germline assignment: CDR1 GTSNPN and CDR2 SVGIG (reference sequence). This CDR3 is built from 16 residues. V dropped 0 bases and J dropped 9 bases, with 18 bases sitting between them. Written as DNA, the CDR3 is TGTGCCTGGAGTGTGGGGGCCGCCTTCGAGGTTTCACCCCTCCACTTT. Translation gives CAWSVGAAFEVSPLHF.

This clonotype was detected only a few times. The J gene is TRBJ2-2, the V gene TRBV3-1; either TRBD1 or TRBD2 may fit D (5 bases each). The CDR3 spans 14 residues. Between the trimmed V and J ends, which lost 7 bases and 2 bases, there was a span of 11 bases. Per germline, CDR1 LGHDT and CDR2 YNNKEL (reference sequence). CDR3 bases: TGTGCCAGCAATCGGGGCCTCAACACCGGGGAGCTGTTTTTT. Its translation: CASNRGLNTGELFF.

This clonotype has at least ten counts. The genes are TRBV7-3 and TRBJ1-2; D unresolved. CDR3 length: 15 residues. CDR1 and CDR2 (germline): SGHTA, FQGTGA. V was clipped by 5 bases and J by 1 base, with 14 bases between them. The CDR3 region is CASSPFTSINYGYTF. CDR3 in DNA: TGTGCCAGCAGCCCCTTTACCTCGATTAACTATGGCTACACCTTC.

V is TRBV6-1 and J is TRBJ2-1, with 7 bases matching TRBD1. Germline-derived CDR1 and CDR2 are MNHNS and SASEGT. Germline trimming cut 11 bases from V and 2 bases from J; bases unmatched to any gene: 9. The CDR3 contains 14 residues. CDR3 in amino acids: CAATGYKAYNEQFF. In DNA form, the CDR3 reads TGTGCCGCGACAGGGTACAAAGCCTACAATGAGCAGTTCTTC.

The chain recombines TRBV3-1 with TRBJ2-3; TRBD2 agrees at 10 bases. Germline V gene lookup returns CDR1 LGHDT and CDR2 YNNKEL (reference sequence). The CDR3 totals 17 residues. Losses at the gene ends were 1 base for V and 5 bases for J; bases not matched to a gene: 9. CDR3 nucleotides: TGTGCCAGCAGCCAAGGATCTCTAGCGGGAGTCGGAGATACGCAGTATTTT. It codes for CASSQGSLAGVGDTQYF.

V gene TRBV24-1 combines with J gene TRBJ2-5, with D tentatively TRBD2 (6 bases). The germline CDR1 and CDR2 sequences are KGHDR and SFDVKD. V dropped 5 bases and J dropped 7 bases, with 13 bases sitting between them. This CDR3 contains 13 residues. The CDR3 coding sequence is TGTGCCACCAGTGCCGCAGGGCGGGGGACCCAGTACTTC. It specifies CATSAAGRGTQYF.

This clonotype was seen many times. The chain is built from TRBV3-1 and TRBJ1-2; no reliable D call. Germline V gene sequence: CDR1 LGHDT, CDR2 YNNKEL (reference sequence). This CDR3 has 12 amino acids. V was trimmed by 4 bases and J by 6 bases, leaving 9 bases between them. CDR3 loop: CASSRRENGYTF. DNA for the CDR3: TGTGCCAGCAGCCGGCGGGAAAATGGCTACACCTTC.

This clonotype came up many times. V and J are TRBV9 and TRBJ2-7; 11 bases align to TRBD2. Looked up from germline, CDR1 is SGDLS and CDR2 is YYNGEE. The CDR3 spans 18 residues. Trimming took 7 bases from V and 4 from J; bases not matched to a gene: 19. Here the CDR3 reads CASVREDRPGLAVYEQYV. CDR3 in DNA: TGTGCCAGCGTCCGGGAGGACAGGCCGGGACTAGCGGTGTACGAGCAGTACGTC.